The present entry profiles one TCR beta chain with its context. In the authors' workflow: Estimation of nucleated cell counts relied on the amplification of reference gene primers. TCRdb keeps only in-frame clones here, not all; method: immunoSEQ multiplex PCR. Clone size and V and J calls were adopted from that table, with D and trimming inferred from the DNA. This sample has around 30,000 clones; 80% occur once, and the top ten carry about 42%. The data derive from a study of blood T cell repertoires in COVID-19. About the research overall: The samples span acute and convalescent COVID-19 from the United States, Italy and Spain. In each case, the material was cDNA or gDNA derived from T cells, B-cell-depleted T cells, or PBMCs.

J gave up 4 bases and V 10 bases, and 11 bases lay outside the gene matches. The germline CDR1 and CDR2 sequences are LNHDA and SQIVND (reference sequence). The CDR3 length is 16 residues. The origin of this receptor is an older woman with acute or convalescent COVID-19. Material: peripheral blood. This chain links TRBV19 with TRBJ2-2; 11 bases map to TRBD1. CDR3 DNA: TGTGCCACCACGCCTGACGGGACAGGGGGCACCGGGGAGCTGTTTTTT. As protein: CATTPDGTGGTGELFF.